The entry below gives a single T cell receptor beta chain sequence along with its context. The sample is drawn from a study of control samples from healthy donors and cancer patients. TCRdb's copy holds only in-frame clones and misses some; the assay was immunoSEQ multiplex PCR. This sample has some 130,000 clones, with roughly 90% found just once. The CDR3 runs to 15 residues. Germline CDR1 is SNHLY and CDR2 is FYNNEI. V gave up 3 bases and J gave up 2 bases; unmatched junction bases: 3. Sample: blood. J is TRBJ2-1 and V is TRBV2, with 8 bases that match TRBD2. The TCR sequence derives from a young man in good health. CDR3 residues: CASSDSSGPYNEQFF. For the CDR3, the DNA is TGTGCCAGCAGTGACTCTAGCGGGCCCTACAATGAGCAGTTCTTC.